This T cell receptor (beta chain) was profiled in a study of T-cell reconstitution after alpha-beta-depleted transplantation in children. Study observations and caveats: Where alpha-beta T cells came from about two months after transplant was reportedly several hundred expanded graft clones. It was newly produced T cells that mostly accounted for T-cell counts and diversity one year after transplant. Recipient T cells and thymic progenitors that survived gave rise to the high TCRbeta diversity observed at day 60 in some patients.

Library preparation (for TCRbeta) was performed with unique molecular identifiers. TCRdb reprocessed the PCR reads via MiXCR and lists one record per CDR3 protein. The table shows approximately 350,000 distinct CDR3 sequences, with about a sixth occurring only once. In regard to this clonotype: Its antigen remains unknown.

V shed 0 bases and J 13 bases; nucleotides not matched to a gene: 11. The CDR3 sequence is 15 residues long. Germline V gene data show CDR1 as MNHEY and CDR2 as SVGAGI. This specimen consisted of PBMCs, mostly from graft donor cells, obtained 360 days after TCRalphabeta/CD19-depleted stem cell transplant. This chain links TRBV6-5 with TRBJ1-5; TRBD1 aligns across 8 bases. The clonotype was recovered from a male patient aged 2 to 10 who had a stem cell transplant for acute lymphoblastic leukemia, so the T cells may come from the graft donor. The CDR3 reads CASSYSRSDRVDQHF. CDR3 DNA sequence: TGTGCCAGCAGTTACTCACGATCGGACAGGGTCGATCAGCATTTT.